This T cell receptor (beta chain) was sequenced in a study of cytomegalovirus exposure and HLA in healthy donors. Findings of the study overall: Productive rates of about 87% or about 30% were seen for most TCR beta V segments in an earlier analysis.

A remark on this clone: Its target is not known.

A multiplex PCR was run with 60 Vbeta primers and 13 Jbeta primers. Generated by immunoSEQ multiplex PCR, the TCRdb table keeps only in-frame clones and is missing some. The data show some 130,000 clones, 70% to 80% seen once. The receptor was derived from a man aged 50 to 59 in good health and CMV-seronegative. Sequenced: PBMCs.

CDR3 in amino acids: CASRASGSNTGELFF. For the CDR3, the DNA is TGTGCCAGCAGGGCTAGCGGGAGTAACACCGGGGAGCTGTTTTTT. V usage is TRBV7-6 and J usage is TRBJ2-2; 10 bases match TRBD2. This CDR3 comprises 15 residues. CDR1 is SGHVS and CDR2 is FNYEAQ in the germline V gene. V lost 6 bases to trimming and J lost 2 bases; unmatched junction nucleotides: 3.